What follows are 18 T cell receptor beta chains derived from one specimen sequenced in a study of T cell responses to AZD1222 COVID-19 vaccine. Generated by immunoSEQ multiplex PCR, the TCRdb table keeps only in-frame clones and is missing some. The table has about 130,000 clones, approximately 92% seen once. Sequenced here: peripheral blood, sampled 28 days after the second AZD1222 dose. All receptors come from an adult who received the AZD1222 COVID-19 vaccine.

This chain uses TRBV6-1 with TRBJ2-2; 8 positions match TRBD1. CDR1 is MNHNS, CDR2 SASEGT, per germline. V was pared by 1 base and J by 6 bases, with 4 bases of the junction left unmatched. The CDR3 length is 15 residues. The chain's CDR3 is CASSEVTGVAGELFF. The CDR3 DNA sequence: TGTGCCAGCAGTGAAGTGACAGGGGTTGCCGGGGAGCTGTTTTTT.

This clone was picked up one time. V and J are TRBV19 and TRBJ2-2, with TRBD2 matching 16 bases. Looked up from germline, CDR1 is LNHDA and CDR2 is SQIVND (reference sequence). The CDR3 runs 21 residues. After removal of 5 bases from V and 6 bases from J, the junction contained 18 bases not matched to a gene. CDR3 in DNA: TGTGCCAGTAGTCCCCCCTCCGGCGGGACTAGCGGGGGGGCCTCCCCCGGGGAGCTGTTTTTT. Translation gives CASSPPSGGTSGGASPGELFF.

There are a few counts of this clone. The chain carries TRBV2 and TRBJ2-2, with D possibly being TRBD1 or TRBD2 (5 bases each). The CDR3 loop spans 14 amino acids. V was clipped by 9 bases and J by 3 bases, with 14 bases between them. Germline V gene sequence: CDR1 SNHLY, CDR2 FYNNEI. The CDR3 loop is CASARDRHTGELFF. CDR3 DNA sequence: TGTGCCAGTGCCCGGGACCGACACACCGGGGAGCTGTTTTTT.

The chain links TRBV5-1 to TRBJ1-1; D remains unclear. The V and J ends lost 0 bases and 4 bases respectively, with 16 bases between them. Germline values: CDR1 SGHRS, CDR2 YFSETQ. The CDR3 totals 16 residues. CDR3: CASSLGINTRATEAFF. CDR3 nucleotides: TGCGCCAGCAGCTTGGGGATTAATACCCGGGCCACTGAAGCTTTCTTT.

CDR3 residues: CASSYSINSNYGYTF. For the CDR3, the DNA is TGTGCCAGCAGTTACTCGATAAATAGTAACTATGGCTACACCTTC. V usage is TRBV6-6 and J usage is TRBJ1-2; no definite D call. Trimming left V 0 bases short and J 1 base short, with 9 bases between. The germline CDR1 and CDR2 sequences are MNHNY and SVGAGI (reference sequence). The CDR3 is 15 amino acids.

The J gene is TRBJ2-1, the V gene TRBV29-1, with 8 positions matching TRBD2. CDR3 length: 16 amino acids. V shed 5 bases and J 0 bases; nucleotides not matched to a gene: 9. CDR1 is SQVTM and CDR2 is ANQGSEA in the germline V gene. The CDR3 loop is CSVFGLADSSYNEQFF. The DNA of the CDR3 is TGCAGCGTTTTCGGACTAGCCGACAGCTCCTACAATGAGCAGTTCTTC.

The V gene is TRBV4-2, the J gene TRBJ2-1, with 8 bases matching TRBD2. CDR3 length: 16 residues. The V and J ends lost 4 bases and 4 bases, in that order; junction bases with no gene match: 9. Germline V gives CDR1 LGHNA, CDR2 YNFKEQ. The CDR3 DNA is TGTGCCAGCAGCCGGGAAACTAGCGGAGTATACAATGAGCAGTTCTTC. Its translation: CASSRETSGVYNEQFF.

V usage is TRBV19 and J usage is TRBJ2-5, with TRBD2 identical over 8 bases. Germline trimming cut 5 bases from V and 4 bases from J; bases unmatched to any gene: 9. The CDR3 sequence is 15 residues long. CDR1 is LNHDA, CDR2 SQIVND, per germline (reference sequence). As DNA, the CDR3 is TGTGCCAGTAGTTTCCAGCGGGGGAGTATAGAGACCCAGTACTTC. Its protein is CASSFQRGSIETQYF.

The genes are TRBV28 and TRBJ1-6; D possibly corresponds to TRBD1 (6 bases). V was clipped by 3 bases and J by 7 bases, with 13 bases between them. The CDR3 loop spans 15 amino acids. From germline, CDR1 is MDHEN and CDR2 SYDVKM. CDR3 nucleotides: TGTGCCAGCAGTTTTCCGCCAACAGGGAATTCACCCCTCCACTTT. Its translation is CASSFPPTGNSPLHF.

This chain joins TRBV30 and TRBJ1-1; no definite D call. The length of the CDR3 is 13 residues. V lost 4 bases, J lost 1 base, and 10 bases lay in between. CDR1 and CDR2 from the germline V gene are GTSNPN and SVGIG (reference sequence). DNA for the CDR3: TGTGCCTGGACGCCCCGGGGGAACACTGAAGCTTTCTTT. Amino acids: CAWTPRGNTEAFF.

The gene calls are TRBV19 and TRBJ1-5; possibly TRBD1 for D (5 bases). V was clipped by 9 bases and J by 6 bases, with 15 bases between them. This CDR3 is 13 amino acids long. Germline values: CDR1 LNHDA, CDR2 SQIVND (reference sequence). CDR3 sequence (DNA): TGTGCCAGCGGGGCGGGGGTTGCTCAGCCCCAGCATTTT. Translated: CASGAGVAQPQHF.

The V gene is TRBV25-1, the J gene TRBJ1-2; perhaps TRBD1 as D (6 bases). Germline CDR1 MGHDK, CDR2 SYGVNS. This CDR3 comprises 15 residues. Between the trimmed V and J ends, which lost 3 bases and 4 bases, there was a span of 15 bases. CDR3 DNA: TGTGCCAGCAGTGATCAGGGAGGGGGTTTCTATGGCTACACCTTC. It yields the protein CASSDQGGGFYGYTF.

The chain employs TRBV27 and TRBJ2-7; 9 nucleotides match TRBD1. Per germline, CDR1 MNHEY and CDR2 SMNVEV (reference sequence). V trimming: 7 bases; J trimming: 3 bases; junction bases outside the gene matches: 7. CDR3 length: 14 residues. Here the CDR3 DNA reads TGTGCCAGCAACCCTTGGGGACAGGGCTACGAGCAGTACTTC. It yields the protein CASNPWGQGYEQYF.

This clone has a single count. This chain uses TRBV18 with TRBJ1-5, with 8 bases that match TRBD1. With 4 bases clipped from V and 3 bases from J, the junction kept 5 bases outside the gene matches. This CDR3 is built from 15 residues. CDR1 and CDR2 from the germline V gene are KGHSH and LQKENI. The CDR3 DNA follows: TGTGCCAGCTCACGCGACAGGGGCTCCAATCAGCCCCAGCATTTT. Amino acid sequence: CASSRDRGSNQPQHF.

V gene TRBV7-2 combines with J gene TRBJ2-3; D unclear. Germline CDR1 SGHTA, CDR2 FQGNSA. V was clipped by 1 base and J by 3 bases, with 8 bases between them. The CDR3 is 14 residues long. The CDR3 loop reads CASSLGGVTDTQYF. The DNA of the CDR3 is TGTGCCAGCAGCTTAGGTGGGGTAACAGATACGCAGTATTTT.

The chain links TRBV7-9 to TRBJ2-1, with TRBD1 matching over 9 bases. Looked up from germline, CDR1 is SEHNR and CDR2 is FQNEAQ (reference sequence). This CDR3 spans 13 amino acids. After removal of 11 bases from V and 3 bases from J, the junction contained 5 bases not matched to a gene. CDR3 DNA sequence: TGTGCCGGACAGGACAGGGGCTACAATGAGCAGTTCTTC. It yields the protein CAGQDRGYNEQFF.

This clone is a singleton in its sample. The chain recombines TRBV5-4 with TRBJ1-1, with unresolved D. V was clipped by 3 bases and J by 3 bases, with 6 bases between them. This CDR3 has 12 residues. CDR1 is SGHNT and CDR2 is YYREEE in the germline V gene (reference sequence). The chain's CDR3 is CASSYGDTEAFF. CDR3 in DNA: TGTGCCAGCAGCTATGGGGACACTGAAGCTTTCTTT.

The rearrangement links TRBV9 to TRBJ2-5, with D perhaps TRBD1 or TRBD2 (5 bases each). The CDR3 runs 14 residues. V was pared by 7 bases and J by 4 bases, with 17 bases between. Looked up from germline, CDR1 is SGDLS and CDR2 is YYNGEE. The CDR3 reads CASRGWGIRETQYF. In nucleotides, the CDR3 is TGTGCCAGCCGAGGATGGGGGATAAGAGAGACCCAGTACTTC.